The clone carrying this T cell receptor beta chain showed up just once. This sample is part of a study of T cell responses to AZD1222 COVID-19 vaccine. Method: immunoSEQ multiplex PCR; TCRdb's copy keeps in-frame clones and lacks some. The sample lists 120,000 or so clones; about 93% were seen once. The V end was cut by 9 bases, the J end by 9 bases, with 12 bases between. The CDR3 runs to 11 residues. Germline CDR1 SNHLY, CDR2 FYNNEI. This clonotype was obtained from an adult who received the MenACWY meningococcal vaccine as a control. Specimen: peripheral blood, collected 28 days after the second dose of the MenACWY control vaccine. This chain links TRBV2 with TRBJ2-1; D assignment may be TRBD1 or TRBD2 (6 bases each). DNA for the CDR3: TGTGCCAGTGTAGGGGGGATTGAGCAGTTCTTC. This codes for CASVGGIEQFF. The complete variable domain, with remaining parts taken from reference TRBV2 and TRBJ2-1, reads EPEVTQTPSHQVTQMGQEVILRCVPISNHLYFYWYRQILGQKVEFLVSFYNNEISEKSEIFDDQFSVERPDGSNFTLKIRSTKLEDSAMYFCASVGGIEQFFGPGTRLTVL.